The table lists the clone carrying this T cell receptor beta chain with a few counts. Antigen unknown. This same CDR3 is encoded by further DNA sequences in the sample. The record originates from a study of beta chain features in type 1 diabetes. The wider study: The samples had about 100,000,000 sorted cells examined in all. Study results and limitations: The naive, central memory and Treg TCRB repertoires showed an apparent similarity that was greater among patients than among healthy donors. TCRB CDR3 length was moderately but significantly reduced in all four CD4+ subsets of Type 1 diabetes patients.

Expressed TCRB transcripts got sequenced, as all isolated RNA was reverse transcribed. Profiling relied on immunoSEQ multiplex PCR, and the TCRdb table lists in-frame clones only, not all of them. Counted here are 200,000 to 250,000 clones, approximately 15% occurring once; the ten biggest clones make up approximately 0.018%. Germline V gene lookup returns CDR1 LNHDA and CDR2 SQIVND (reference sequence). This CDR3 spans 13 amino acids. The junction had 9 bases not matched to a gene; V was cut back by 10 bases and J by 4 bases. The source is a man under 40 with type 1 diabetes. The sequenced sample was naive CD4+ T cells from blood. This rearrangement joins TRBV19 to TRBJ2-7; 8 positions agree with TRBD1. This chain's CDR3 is CATRRTGTYEQYF. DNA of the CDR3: TGTGCCACTAGACGGACAGGGACGTACGAGCAGTACTTC. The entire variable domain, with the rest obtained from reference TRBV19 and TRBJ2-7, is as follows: DGGITQSPKYLFRKEGQNVTLSCEQNLNHDAMYWYRQDPGQGLRLIYYSQIVNDFQKGDIAEGYSVSREKKESFPLTVTSAQKNPTAFYLCATRRTGTYEQYFGPGTRLTVT.